This entry concerns a single TCR beta chain. Its antigen is not yet known. No base quality information exists; no much larger clone differs at one position. The CDR3 regions of human TCRbeta chains were analyzed by immunosequencing. Per the original workflow: Repertoire TCRs were matched against a reference library of SARS-CoV-2-specific TCRs generated with the MIRA antigen-specificity platform. Breadth was defined as the fraction of unique TCRs that were SARS-CoV-2-associated. Depth was defined as the fraction of total T cells that were SARS-CoV-2-associated. Using the MIRA data, each spike-specific TCR was assigned both to the spike region to which the TCR was reactive and to a CD4 or CD8 class. Log10-transformed breadth and depth values were compared by one-way ANOVA with Sidak's multiple comparisons tests. TCRdb took over this immuneACCESS table, retaining in-frame rearrangements with V and J assigned. Such tables are incomplete; in checked studies, under half of the missing clones stem from an unresolved V gene, and the remainder is unexplained. D and trimming come from the DNA, and the V and J calls and clone size come from that table. Within this sample are 55,000 to 85,000 clones, with 84% of them counted one time only. Together, the top ten hold roughly 9.8% of the sample.

This specimen comes from a study of T cell responses to AZD1222 COVID-19 vaccine (dated by TCRdb to 2020 to 2022). For the study in its entirety: Because spike-specific TCR depth and breadth did not differ between the two schedules, AZD1222 recipients who got a second dose at roughly 4 weeks were pooled with those who got a second dose at roughly 12 weeks. A total of under 250 trial participants underwent TCR sequencing, of whom 207 had received two doses of AZD1222 and approximately 25 had received two doses of the MenACWY control vaccine. Enrollment into the trials was organized by age into subgroups of 18-55, 56-69 and 70-plus years, and those subgroups contained around 150, 28 and 57 TCR-sequenced participants, respectively.

Cut back by 4 bases and 8 bases, the V and J ends lie 14 bases apart. CDR3 length: 14 amino acids, cysteine to phenylalanine. Here the CDR3 DNA is all that survives: 42 bases in frame from base 1. Taken from the germline V gene, the CDR1 and CDR2 loops are MNHEY and SVGAGI. Beyond this particular receptor, the publication reports: Because no day 14 peak-response samples were available, repertoires were characterized only after the peak T cell response. Most participants were white British and females outnumbered males, and the authors suggested that clonal diversity may have been underestimated. Epitopes outside the regions mutated in the B.1.351 and B.1.1.7 variants were reportedly recognized by nearly half of the unique spike-specific TCRs. A significant rise in spike-specific TCR breadth and depth was observed after two AZD1222 doses relative to day 0 and relative to MenACWY recipients. The vaccine-associated CD4 TCRs covered the entire spike protein, and the dominant responses fell in regions 160-218 and 743-854. Only five to seven AZD1222 recipients were SARS-CoV-2 seropositive at baseline, limiting conclusions about previously exposed vaccinees. In the small 56-69-year group, the increase in depth fell short of significance, most likely because of low power.

The sample's time point, from its label and the paper: baseline before first vaccination. Samples from vaccinated people were obtained from the UK trials COV001 and COV002, which included a single-blind randomized controlled phase 2/3 trial of AZD1222 (ChAdOx1 nCoV-19) in healthy adults. Trial participant PBMC samples were collected at day 0 and day 28 after the second dose for TCRbeta chain sequencing. Here the chain combines TRBV6-5 and TRBJ1-4; the D gene is perhaps TRBD1, on 6 matching bases. The receptor was isolated from an adult in good health. Specimen: peripheral blood, collected on day 0 of AZD1222 vaccination. CDR3 region: CASSSRGPGEKLFF. The DNA is as follows: TGTGCCAGCAGTTCCAGGGGACCAGGGGAAAAACTGTTTTTT.